What follows are 18 T cell receptor beta chains derived from one specimen sequenced in a study of blood T cells in healthy people across ages. Alongside a J-beta primer mix, a sample-barcoded 5' primer served in a second PCR lasting about 7 to 11 cycles. One entry per CDR3 protein results from TCRdb running MiXCR on the 5' RACE reads. Among fewer than 2,000,000 distinct CDR3 sequences listed, roughly 32% were seen once. The specimen sequenced was blood. The receptors stem from a woman aged 25 to 45 in good health.

This chain uses TRBV27 with TRBJ2-4; the D gene is possibly TRBD2 (5 bases). TRBJ2-7 matches the DNA end more closely, so the J call is doubtful. The CDR3 contains 14 residues. Per the germline V gene, CDR1 is MNHEY and CDR2 is SMNVEV (reference sequence). The CDR3 nucleotides are TGTGCCAGCAGCCCGGGAACGCAACTCGCCGAGCAGTACTTC. The encoded protein is CASSPGTQLAEQYF.

For this clonotype: The junction shows a germline mismatch at one end, possibly a read error. The V and J genes are TRBV4-1 and TRBJ2-1; D possibly corresponds to TRBD1 (6 bases). Germline CDR1 MGHRA, CDR2 YSYEKL. The CDR3 is 14 residues long. The CDR3 DNA sequence: TGCGCCCGCAGCCAGAGGGGGAGCTACAATGAGCAGTTCTTC. It specifies CARSQRGSYNEQFF.

The chain recombines TRBV7-9 with TRBJ2-5; possibly TRBD1 for D (5 bases). The CDR3 has 13 residues. V gave up 5 bases and J gave up 6 bases, with 13 bases separating them. The germline CDR1 and CDR2 sequences are SEHNR and FQNEAQ (reference sequence). CDR3 in amino acids: CASSDNQGKTQYF. CDR3 coding DNA: TGTGCCAGCAGCGATAACCAGGGCAAGACCCAGTACTTC.

This clonotype has a count of ten or more. J is TRBJ2-1 and V is TRBV20-1; 11 bases align to TRBD2. This CDR3 contains 17 residues. Germline lookup yields CDR1 DFQATT and CDR2 SNEGSKA (reference sequence). With V trimmed by 1 base and J by 7 bases, 12 bases remained unmatched. The CDR3 sequence: CSARGASGGPGGNEQFF. The CDR3 DNA follows: TGCAGTGCTAGAGGAGCTAGCGGGGGGCCGGGGGGAAATGAGCAGTTCTTC.

This clonotype was picked up one time. It may be a read error: a sequence one base away is much more abundant. This chain connects TRBV28 to TRBJ1-2, with 7 bases that match TRBD1. The CDR3 spans 14 residues. Germline V gene sequence: CDR1 MDHEN, CDR2 SYDVKM. DNA of the CDR3: TGTGCCGGCAGCTCGACAGGGATGCTGAGTGGCTACACCTTC. Encoded protein: CAGSSTGMLSGYTF.

The V gene is TRBV7-3, the J gene TRBJ1-3; no reliable D call. The CDR3 contains 14 residues. V was shortened by 4 bases and J by 0 bases, with 7 bases between the two germline ends. CDR1 and CDR2 from the germline V gene are SGHTA and FQGTGA. The DNA for the CDR3 is TGTGCCAGCAGCTACTTTCGCTCTGGAAACACCATATATTTT. Translating it yields CASSYFRSGNTIYF.

This clonotype was found a few times. J is TRBJ2-3 and V is TRBV5-1, with 7 bases that match TRBD1. V trimming: 2 bases; J trimming: 14 bases; junction bases outside the gene matches: 11. Per the germline V gene, CDR1 is SGHRS and CDR2 is YFSETQ. This CDR3 spans 13 amino acids. The CDR3 region has the DNA TGCGCCAGCAGCTTTGACCGGGACAGTCGGGGGTATTTT. Translating it yields CASSFDRDSRGYF.

V gene TRBV20-1 combines with J gene TRBJ2-1; 8 bases fit TRBD1. V lost 3 bases, J lost 4 bases, and 11 bases stayed unmatched. This CDR3 is built from 16 residues. The germline CDR1 and CDR2 sequences are DFQATT and SNEGSKA (reference sequence). CDR3 region: CSASQGRGRYYNEQFF. The CDR3 nucleotides read TGCAGTGCTAGTCAGGGCAGGGGGCGTTATTACAATGAGCAGTTCTTC.

V and J are TRBV5-4 and TRBJ1-1, with a possible D match to TRBD1 (5 bases). There are 14 residues in the CDR3. The V gene's germline CDR1 is SGHNT and CDR2 YYREEE (reference sequence). V lost 2 bases and J 4 bases, leaving 12 bases between the germline ends. The CDR3 is CASSLNGGGTEAFF. In DNA form, the CDR3 reads TGTGCCAGCAGCTTAAATGGGGGTGGCACTGAAGCTTTCTTT. Looking up the rest from reference TRBV5-4 and TRBJ1-1 gives the full variable domain: ETGVTQSPTHLIKTRGQQVTLRCSSQSGHNTVSWYQQALGQGPQFIFQYYREEENGRGNFPPRFSGLQFPNYSSELNVNALELDDSALYLCASSLNGGGTEAFFGQGTRLTVV.

V gene TRBV9 combines with J gene TRBJ2-1; 14 bases map to TRBD2. The CDR3 spans 17 residues. V was pared by 3 bases and J by 7 bases, with 9 bases of the junction left unmatched. From germline, CDR1 is SGDLS and CDR2 YYNGEE. The CDR3 bases are TGTGCCAGCAGCGCTGGGACTAGCGGGAGTGCTTGGAATGAGCAGTTCTTC. This sequence encodes CASSAGTSGSAWNEQFF.

The chain carries TRBV6-1 and TRBJ2-4; 8 bases fit TRBD1. From germline, CDR1 is MNHNS and CDR2 SASEGT. The V and J ends lost 10 bases and 0 bases, in that order; junction bases with no gene match: 8. The CDR3 is made up of 15 amino acids. Here the CDR3 DNA reads TGTGCCACCAGACAGGGGATTCTAGCCAAAAACATTCAGTACTTC. It translates to CATRQGILAKNIQYF.

As concerns this clonotype: A read error is possible here, since a much larger clone lies one base away. Because it lacks the conserved phenylalanine or tryptophan at the end, this CDR3 is likely a read error. This chain joins TRBV7-2 and TRBJ2-5; 14 bases are shared with TRBD2. The CDR3 consists of 18 residues. Per germline, CDR1 SGHTA and CDR2 FQGNSA. V shed 4 bases, J shed 5 bases, and the junction held 12 bases outside the gene matches. This chain's CDR3 is CASSSRLAGGPMSETQYC. The CDR3 DNA follows: TGTGCCAGCAGCTCCCGACTAGCGGGAGGGCCGATGTCTGAGACCCAGTACTGC.

This clonotype was recorded at least ten times. The gene calls are TRBV4-1 and TRBJ1-2; no definite D call. The CDR3 is 13 amino acids. Germline V gene lookup returns CDR1 MGHRA and CDR2 YSYEKL. Trimming stripped 3 bases from V and 3 bases from J, with 8 bases between. CDR3 nucleotide sequence: TGCGCCAGCAGCCAGAGGGTGTACTATGGCTACACCTTC. It encodes CASSQRVYYGYTF.

V gene TRBV7-2 combines with J gene TRBJ2-1; D assignment may be TRBD1 or TRBD2 (5 bases each). TRBJ2-7 explains the end of the DNA better; the J call may be wrong. CDR3 size: 13 residues. CDR1 and CDR2 from the germline V gene are SGHTA and FQGNSA. The CDR3 region is CASSPGTINEQYF. CDR3 DNA sequence: TGTGCCAGCAGCCCAGGGACCATCAATGAGCAGTACTTC.

The chain uses TRBV5-1 and TRBJ2-2; 7 nucleotides align to TRBD2. This CDR3 spans 15 amino acids. Trimming took 4 bases from V and 2 from J; bases not matched to a gene: 5. Germline loops: CDR1 SGHRS, CDR2 YFSETQ. The CDR3: CASSASSGNTGELFF. The DNA of the CDR3 is TGCGCCAGCAGCGCGTCTAGCGGCAACACCGGGGAGCTGTTTTTT.

This clonotype showed up just a few times. The chain carries TRBV27 and TRBJ2-5; D call uncertain. This CDR3 is built from 15 residues. Germline assignment: CDR1 MNHEY and CDR2 SMNVEV (reference sequence). The ends were cut back, 7 bases at V and 2 bases at J, with 17 bases in the middle. In DNA form, the CDR3 reads TGTGCCAGCACCCCCTCGGTTAGTGAGCAAGAGACCCAGTACTTC. It yields the protein CASTPSVSEQETQYF.

In this sample, this clonotype turned up a few times. The V call is TRBV5-1, the J call TRBJ2-7; 9 bases align to TRBD1. The CDR3 runs to 15 residues. The ends lost 5 bases at V and 0 bases at J; junction bases unmatched: 6. The V gene's germline CDR1 is SGHRS and CDR2 YFSETQ. CDR3 residues: CASRFGQGFSYEQYF. CDR3 bases: TGCGCCAGCAGATTCGGACAGGGGTTCTCCTACGAGCAGTACTTC.

This clonotype was recorded a few times. The chain links TRBV5-4 to TRBJ1-6; the match to TRBD1 covers 7 bases. The CDR3 has 16 amino acids. Germline lookup yields CDR1 SGHNT and CDR2 YYREEE (reference sequence). The J segment lost 10 bases and the V segment lost 0 bases, leaving 10 bases of the junction unmatched. CDR3 sequence reads: CASSLAQTGRVSPLHF. CDR3 nucleotides: TGTGCCAGCAGCTTGGCCCAGACAGGGAGGGTATCACCCCTCCACTTT. Using reference TRBV5-4 and TRBJ1-6 for the parts outside the CDR3, the full variable domain is ETGVTQSPTHLIKTRGQQVTLRCSSQSGHNTVSWYQQALGQGPQFIFQYYREEENGRGNFPPRFSGLQFPNYSSELNVNALELDDSALYLCASSLAQTGRVSPLHFGNGTRLTVT.